The 25 T cell receptor beta chains below all came from one sample that was sequenced in a study of blood T cell repertoires in COVID-19. Clones were read by immunoSEQ multiplex PCR, and TCRdb kept only the in-frame ones, dropping some. Here the sample spans about 160,000 clones, roughly 90% being singletons. Sequenced input: PBMCs or T cells enriched from blood (not recorded which). These receptors were taken from a woman between 45 and 60 years old who had recovered from COVID-19.

The chain is built from TRBV5-1 and TRBJ2-2; 8 nucleotides align to TRBD2. The CDR3 has 15 residues. The V gene's germline CDR1 is SGHRS and CDR2 YFSETQ. V gave up 5 bases and J gave up 2 bases; unmatched junction bases: 5. CDR3 sequence: CASRGGGTNTGELFF. The CDR3 DNA is TGCGCCAGCAGGGGCGGGGGGACCAACACCGGGGAGCTGTTTTTT.

This clone was observed a handful of times. V is TRBV19 and J is TRBJ1-1; D gene uncertain. Germline assignment: CDR1 LNHDA and CDR2 SQIVND (reference sequence). V gave up 2 bases and J gave up 4 bases, with 11 bases separating them. The CDR3 consists of 14 residues. The CDR3 nucleotides read TGTGCCAGTAGTATAAAGGCGGGTTCCACTGAAGCTTTCTTT. Amino acid sequence: CASSIKAGSTEAFF.

This chain links TRBV6-5 with TRBJ1-2; 10 bases match TRBD1. Germline V gene lookup returns CDR1 MNHEY and CDR2 SVGAGI. With V trimmed by 6 bases and J by 7 bases, 11 bases remained unmatched. The CDR3 totals 15 residues. The CDR3 DNA reads TGTGCCAGCAGCCCAGGGACAGGGGCAATGGCTGGCTACACCTTC. This sequence encodes CASSPGTGAMAGYTF.

The V and J genes are TRBV7-3 and TRBJ2-3; D perhaps matches TRBD2 (5 bases). CDR3 length equals 12 residues. V was cut by 3 bases and J by 8 bases, with 9 bases left in between. Germline CDR1 SGHTA, CDR2 FQGTGA. The DNA of the CDR3 is TGTGCCAGCAGCTTCCCAGGAGGTACGCAGTATTTT. Its translation: CASSFPGGTQYF.

V usage is TRBV3-1 (or the pseudogene TRBV3-2) and J usage is TRBJ1-3, with D perhaps matching TRBD1 (6 bases). Germline V gene lookup returns CDR1 LGHDT and CDR2 YNNKEL (reference sequence). Trimming removed 2 bases at V and 0 bases at J, with 20 bases between. The CDR3 runs to 19 residues. For the CDR3, the DNA is TGTGCCAGCAGCCAAAAGGGGGTAAGAATGGCGAGCTCTGGAAACACCATATATTTT. Protein product: CASSQKGVRMASSGNTIYF.

The chain is built from TRBV6-5 and TRBJ2-2; 11 bases map to TRBD2. Trimming cost V 3 bases and J 6 bases; bases outside gene matches: 3. This CDR3 contains 15 residues. From germline, CDR1 is MNHEY and CDR2 SVGAGI. The CDR3 region is CASSYSGGASGELFF. The CDR3 DNA follows: TGTGCCAGCAGTTATAGCGGGGGGGCCTCCGGGGAGCTGTTTTTT.

The rearrangement joins TRBV4-1 to TRBJ1-6; maybe TRBD1 (5 bases). V gave up 0 bases and J gave up 4 bases, with 16 bases separating them. Germline V gives CDR1 MGHRA, CDR2 YSYEKL. The CDR3 is made up of 18 amino acids. In DNA form, the CDR3 reads TGCGCCAGCAGCCAAGAAGGGCGGGGGTCCCAGTATAATTCACCCCTCCACTTT. Its protein product is CASSQEGRGSQYNSPLHF.

The rearrangement joins TRBV5-6 to TRBJ2-6, with TRBD1 as a possible D gene (6 bases). The germline gives CDR1 SGHDT, CDR2 YYEEEE. Deletions cut 3 bases from V and 0 bases from J, with 13 bases between. The CDR3 covers 17 residues. The CDR3 is CASSWGHLSSGANVLTF. CDR3 coding DNA: TGTGCCAGCAGCTGGGGACATCTTAGCTCTGGGGCCAACGTCCTGACTTTC.

The rearrangement links TRBV7-2 to TRBJ2-5; 8 nucleotides match TRBD2. The CDR3 consists of 16 residues. Germline trimming cut 5 bases from V and 5 bases from J; bases unmatched to any gene: 13. Per germline, CDR1 SGHTA and CDR2 FQGNSA. The CDR3 region is CASSLAGGGARETQYF. In DNA form, the CDR3 reads TGTGCCAGCAGCCTCGCGGGGGGAGGGGCCCGGGAGACCCAGTACTTC.

The chain uses TRBV29-1 and TRBJ1-3; 7 bases fit TRBD1. There are 14 residues in the CDR3. The germline CDR1 and CDR2 sequences are SQVTM and ANQGSEA. V lost 5 bases and J lost 3; bases outside the gene matches: 7. The CDR3 DNA reads TGCAGCGTTAGAGGGGGCTTCGGTGGAAACACCATATATTTT. Encoded protein: CSVRGGFGGNTIYF.

Here the CDR3 DNA reads TGTGCCAGTAGTACCCGAAGTAGTCTAGGTCGCTTGAACACTGAAGCTTTCTTT. This codes for CASSTRSSLGRLNTEAFF. The chain employs TRBV19 and TRBJ1-1; no clear D gene. This CDR3 has 18 residues. Trimming left V 4 bases short and J 0 bases short, with 21 bases between. The germline gives CDR1 LNHDA, CDR2 SQIVND (reference sequence).

The CDR3 sequence is CASSLSVEAFF. CDR3 nucleotide sequence: TGTGCCAGCAGCTTATCCGTTGAAGCTTTCTTT. The chain couples TRBV7-9 to TRBJ1-1; D is undetermined. This CDR3 has 11 residues. Trimming left V 2 bases short and J 7 bases short, with 5 bases between. CDR1 is SEHNR, CDR2 FQNEAQ, per germline (reference sequence).

In this sample, this clone turned up once. The rearrangement uses TRBV5-8 and TRBJ2-5; TRBD1 is a possible D gene (5 bases). Germline assignment: CDR1 SGHTS and CDR2 YDEGEE. The CDR3 contains 15 residues. Deletions cut 2 bases from V and 1 base from J, with 12 bases between. The CDR3, as DNA: TGTGCCAGCAGCTTTGAAGGGGTGGGCCAAGAGACCCAGTACTTC. Amino acid sequence: CASSFEGVGQETQYF.

This clone was detected only once. The V gene is TRBV5-1, the J gene TRBJ2-7; no clear D. The CDR3 runs 14 residues. The V and J ends lost 0 bases and 1 base respectively, with 8 bases between them. Germline loops: CDR1 SGHRS, CDR2 YFSETQ. The DNA of the CDR3 is TGCGCCAGCAGCTTGGACACCCCGTCCTACGAGCAGTACTTC. As protein: CASSLDTPSYEQYF.

The CDR3 DNA reads as TGTGCCAGCTCACCACCGACAGGGGCCACGGAGGGCTACACCTTC. Its translation is CASSPPTGATEGYTF. The rearrangement links TRBV18 to TRBJ1-2; 8 nucleotides match TRBD1. V lost 0 bases to trimming and J lost 8 bases; unmatched junction nucleotides: 8. Germline CDR1 is KGHSH and CDR2 is LQKENI. CDR3 length: 15 amino acids.

This rearrangement joins TRBV13 to TRBJ2-7; D gene uncertain. Trimming shortened V by 3 bases and J by 6 bases, and 6 bases separated the two germline ends. CDR1 and CDR2 from the germline V gene are PRHDT and FYEKMQ (reference sequence). The CDR3 contains 11 residues. In nucleotides, the CDR3 is TGTGCCAGCAGCTTTTCCCGCGAGCAGTACTTC. Translated, it gives CASSFSREQYF.

The rearrangement links TRBV11-2 to TRBJ1-4; perhaps TRBD1 as D (5 bases). The germline V gene encodes CDR1 SGHAT and CDR2 FQNNGV. Trimming pared 1 base from V and 8 bases from J, leaving 14 bases between. This CDR3 region has 15 residues. CDR3 coding DNA: TGTGCCAGCAGCTTAGGGCAGCAGGGTAACGAAAAACTGTTTTTT. It translates to CASSLGQQGNEKLFF.

The gene calls are TRBV9 and TRBJ1-1, with a weak D call TRBD1 (5 bases). The CDR3 contains 13 residues. V shed 0 bases and J shed 3 bases, with 6 bases lying between them. CDR1 and CDR2 (germline): SGDLS, YYNGEE. The DNA for the CDR3 is TGTGCCAGCAGCGTAGTAGGGGACACTGAAGCTTTCTTT. Residues: CASSVVGDTEAFF.

For the CDR3, the DNA is TGTGCCAGTAGTATAGCGCGGGGCAATGAGCAGTTCTTC. Its translation: CASSIARGNEQFF. The rearrangement joins TRBV19 to TRBJ2-1; D is possibly TRBD2 (6 bases). Between the trimmed V and J ends, which lost 1 base and 6 bases, there was a span of 7 bases. The CDR3 totals 13 residues. The germline gives CDR1 LNHDA, CDR2 SQIVND (reference sequence).

The genes are TRBV3-1 (or the pseudogene TRBV3-2) and TRBJ2-3, with unresolved D. The CDR3 is made up of 14 amino acids. The germline V gene has CDR1 LGHDT and CDR2 YNNKEL (reference sequence). V was cut by 4 bases and J by 1 base, with 9 bases left in between. CDR3 region: CASSPRRGTDTQYF. The DNA for the CDR3 is TGTGCCAGCAGCCCTCGTAGAGGCACAGATACGCAGTATTTT.

The CDR3 protein is CASSPIPGQKSSYNEQFF. As DNA, the CDR3 is TGTGCCAGCTCACCCATTCCGGGACAGAAGAGCTCCTACAATGAGCAGTTCTTC. V is TRBV18 and J is TRBJ2-1; 7 bases match TRBD1. V shed 3 bases and J 0 bases; nucleotides not matched to a gene: 11. CDR1 KGHSH and CDR2 LQKENI come from the germline V gene. The CDR3 is 18 residues long. Supplemented by reference TRBV18 and TRBJ2-1, the full variable domain reads NAGVMQNPRHLVRRRGQEARLRCSPMKGHSHVYWYRQLPEEGLKFMVYLQKENIIDESGMPKERFSAEFPKEGPSILRIQQVVRGDSAAYFCASSPIPGQKSSYNEQFFGPGTRLTVL.

The chain is built from TRBV7-8 and TRBJ1-4; D might be TRBD1 (6 bases). This CDR3 has 14 residues. CDR1 and CDR2 (germline): SGHVS, FQNEAQ. V was shortened by 1 base and J by 8 bases, with 11 bases between the two germline ends. This CDR3 is CASSLVRGGEKLFF. CDR3 coding DNA: TGTGCCAGCAGCTTAGTCAGGGGAGGGGAAAAACTGTTTTTT.

The chain joins TRBV5-1 to TRBJ2-3; 10 bases match TRBD1. The CDR3 loop spans 13 amino acids. CDR1 SGHRS and CDR2 YFSETQ come from the germline V gene. Losses at the gene ends were 7 bases for V and 4 bases for J; bases not matched to a gene: 3. The CDR3 loop reads CASGQGGPDTQYF. For the CDR3, the DNA is TGCGCCAGCGGACAGGGGGGCCCAGATACGCAGTATTTT.

The genes are TRBV9 and TRBJ2-1; D is perhaps TRBD1 (7 bases). Trimming pared 0 bases from V and 5 bases from J, leaving 18 bases between. The germline V gene encodes CDR1 SGDLS and CDR2 YYNGEE. The CDR3 sequence is 17 residues long. CDR3 protein: CASSVGDWGQRDNEQFF. Written as DNA, the CDR3 is TGTGCCAGCAGCGTAGGGGATTGGGGACAGCGGGACAATGAGCAGTTCTTC.

The chain combines TRBV11-3 with TRBJ1-1; 7 bases match TRBD1. In germline, CDR1 is SGHNT, CDR2 YENEEA. The CDR3 contains 14 residues. V was pared by 3 bases and J by 1 base, with 2 bases of the junction left unmatched. CDR3 protein: CASSFRGPNTEAFF. CDR3 sequence (DNA): TGTGCCAGCAGCTTTAGGGGGCCGAACACTGAAGCTTTCTTT.